This T cell receptor (beta chain) was sequenced in a study of T cell repertoires in cytomegalovirus infection. Study results and limitations: Using cumulative public TCR beta family frequency, the authors identified those who carried CMV together with the relevant HLA.

The table lists this clonotype with many counts. As yet, its antigen is unknown. The CDR3 is 15 amino acids. Trimming stripped 4 bases from V and 5 bases from J, with 15 bases between. Germline loops: CDR1 LGHNA, CDR2 YNFKEQ. TCRdb reprocessed the reads with MiXCR, giving one entry per CDR3 protein. The table lists just under 300,000 distinct CDR3 sequences, 9.6% of them singletons. The chain links TRBV4-2 to TRBJ2-1, with D perhaps given as TRBD1 or TRBD2 (6 bases each). Sequenced material: PBMCs. This receptor was obtained from a human donor in good health (CMV status not recorded). Some clones in this sample may be carry-over from other donors' samples. CDR3 bases: TGTGCCAGCAGCCCTTACCCCGGGGGCAACAATGAGCAGTTCTTC. Translation: CASSPYPGGNNEQFF.